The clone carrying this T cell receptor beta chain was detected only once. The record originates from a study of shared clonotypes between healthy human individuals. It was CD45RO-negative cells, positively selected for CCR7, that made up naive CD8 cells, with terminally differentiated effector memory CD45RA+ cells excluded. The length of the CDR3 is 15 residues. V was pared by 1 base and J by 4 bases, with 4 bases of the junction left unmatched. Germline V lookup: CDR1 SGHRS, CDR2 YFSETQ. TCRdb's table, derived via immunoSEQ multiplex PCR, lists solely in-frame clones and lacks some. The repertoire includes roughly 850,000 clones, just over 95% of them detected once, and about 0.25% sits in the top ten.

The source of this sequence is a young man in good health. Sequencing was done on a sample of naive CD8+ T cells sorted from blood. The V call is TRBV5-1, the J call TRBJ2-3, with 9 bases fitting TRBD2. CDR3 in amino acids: CASSLRGGRADTQYF. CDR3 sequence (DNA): TGCGCCAGCAGCTTGAGAGGCGGGAGGGCAGATACGCAGTATTTT.